A selection of T cell receptor beta chains follows, all from one sample in a study of sequential checkpoint blockade in melanoma. TCRdb keeps only in-frame clones here, not all; method: immunoSEQ multiplex PCR. The table lists 25,000 to 30,000 clones, roughly 77% of them singletons, with roughly 15% in the top ten. Here the sequenced sample was CD8+ T cells sorted from blood (inferred from file names), taken from a patient given nivolumab and ipilimumab in sequence. The source is a human donor with melanoma. CDR3s leave out the opening cysteine and the closing phenylalanine or tryptophan. Each record gives: D gene, J gene, V gene, clone size, CDR3 protein. A D gene is named only where the DNA matches it firmly. A row's size may be missing; if present it is once, few, many or a size class.

D: TRBD2
J: TRBJ2-3
V: TRBV13
size: NA
CDR3: ASSPRTSGGGDTQY

D: TRBD2
J: TRBJ2-2
V: TRBV28
size: NA
CDR3: ASSPWAGETGELF

D: NA
J: TRBJ2-1
V: TRBV7-6
size: NA
CDR3: ASSLDLGAVDNEQF

D: TRBD1
J: TRBJ2-7
V: TRBV5-6
size: NA
CDR3: ASSLAGTGGEQY

D: TRBD2
J: TRBJ2-2
V: TRBV19
size: NA
CDR3: ASAREGTGELF

D: TRBD1
J: TRBJ2-7
V: TRBV7-9
size: medium-sized
CDR3: ASSLGQGPSYEQY

D: NA
J: TRBJ2-7
V: TRBV4-1
size: once
CDR3: ASSQEGRGGYEQY

D: NA
J: TRBJ2-1
V: TRBV5-1
size: NA
CDR3: ASSTENSIEQF

D: NA
J: TRBJ1-2
V: TRBV6-5
size: NA
CDR3: ASSYSSNYGYT

D: NA
J: TRBJ2-7
V: TRBV5-6
size: NA
CDR3: ASSWTGLSYEQY

D: TRBD1
J: TRBJ1-4
V: TRBV5-5
size: NA
CDR3: ASTRGTGIEKLF

D: TRBD1
J: TRBJ2-7
V: TRBV7-8
size: NA
CDR3: ASSLAADRGNHEQY

D: NA
J: TRBJ2-7
V: TRBV5-8
size: NA
CDR3: ASTPASGIHNEQY

D: TRBD1
J: TRBJ2-7
V: TRBV28
size: NA
CDR3: ASSPGTVGYEQY

D: TRBD1
J: TRBJ2-7
V: TRBV5-4
size: NA
CDR3: ASSLGTGGGYEQY

D: NA
J: TRBJ1-1
V: TRBV5-1
size: NA
CDR3: ASSLDQMNTEAF

D: NA
J: TRBJ1-1
V: TRBV29-1
size: NA
CDR3: SVEDLGTPNTEAF

D: NA
J: TRBJ2-7
V: TRBV7-9
size: NA
CDR3: ASNANREDEQY

D: NA
J: TRBJ1-6
V: TRBV9
size: NA
CDR3: ASSVGGGNSPLH

D: NA
J: TRBJ1-3
V: TRBV27
size: NA
CDR3: ASSPSLQYSGNTIY

D: NA
J: TRBJ2-7
V: TRBV9
size: NA
CDR3: ASSPPQGRGIRSYEQY

D: NA
J: TRBJ2-1
V: TRBV5-6
size: NA
CDR3: ASSLVGGRYNEQF

D: TRBD2
J: TRBJ2-3
V: TRBV10-3
size: NA
CDR3: AISEFSGGTDTQY

D: NA
J: TRBJ2-7
V: TRBV7-9
size: NA
CDR3: ASSFVADYEQY

D: NA
J: TRBJ1-2
V: TRBV27
size: NA
CDR3: ASSPLDSYYGYT

D: TRBD1
J: TRBJ2-7
V: TRBV13
size: NA
CDR3: ASSWDRDEQY

D: TRBD2
J: TRBJ2-1
V: TRBV27
size: NA
CDR3: ASTYSGGFYNEQF

D: NA
J: TRBJ2-3
V: TRBV5-6
size: NA
CDR3: ASSLGLSGSTDTQY

D: NA
J: TRBJ2-1
V: TRBV9
size: NA
CDR3: ASSTRGGDEQF

D: TRBD2
J: TRBJ2-7
V: TRBV30
size: few
CDR3: AWSGGSSYEQY

D: NA
J: TRBJ2-7
V: TRBV29-1
size: NA
CDR3: SVVGPGYEQY

D: NA
J: TRBJ1-1
V: TRBV7-6
size: NA
CDR3: ASSATGEAF

D: NA
J: TRBJ2-2
V: TRBV2
size: once
CDR3: ASRQRLRGGSTGELF

D: NA
J: TRBJ2-2
V: TRBV21-1
size: NA
CDR3: ASSIGTRMGTGELF

D: TRBD1
J: TRBJ1-5
V: TRBV5-1
size: NA
CDR3: ASSTGASNQPQH

D: NA
J: TRBJ2-7
V: TRBV19
size: few
CDR3: ASSHQGGDQY

D: NA
J: TRBJ2-7
V: TRBV4-2
size: NA
CDR3: ASSQESELLSPQY

D: NA
J: TRBJ2-7
V: TRBV6-1
size: NA
CDR3: ASSEWTTGYEQY

D: NA
J: TRBJ1-1
V: TRBV7-2
size: NA
CDR3: ASSLTVATEAF

D: NA
J: NA
V: TRBV5-1
size: NA
CDR3: ASTGEGYEQY

D: NA
J: TRBJ2-2
V: TRBV4-1
size: NA
CDR3: ASSQGALDQLNTGELF

D: NA
J: TRBJ2-7
V: TRBV5-6
size: NA
CDR3: ASSLSLATYEQY

D: NA
J: TRBJ1-1
V: TRBV30
size: NA
CDR3: AWSHPAGADEAF

D: NA
J: TRBJ1-3
V: TRBV4-1
size: NA
CDR3: ASSLEPDRPLDTIY

D: TRBD1
J: TRBJ2-5
V: TRBV9
size: NA
CDR3: ASSVLGQGGETQY

D: NA
J: TRBJ2-5
V: TRBV7-6
size: NA
CDR3: ASSLDAGLEETQY